This T cell receptor (beta chain) was captured in a study of T cell responses to AZD1222 COVID-19 vaccine. Overall study findings and caveats: Among spike-specific TCRs, nearly half reportedly target unmutated variant regions.

The CDR3 sequence is 13 residues long. Trimming pared 4 bases from V and 13 bases from J, leaving 15 bases between. Germline V gene lookup returns CDR1 SGHDT and CDR2 YYEEEE. Points on this clone: Its target is not known.

Assay used: immunoSEQ multiplex PCR; TCRdb lists only in-frame clones, some missing. This sample has 180,000 or so clones, with about 88% found just once. The chain employs TRBV5-6 and TRBJ1-6, with D possibly matching TRBD1 (6 bases). The sample was peripheral blood, taken on day 0 of AZD1222 vaccination. The receptor's source is an adult in good health. CDR3 region: CASSPNTGPPLHF. CDR3 DNA sequence: TGTGCCAGCAGCCCAAATACAGGGCCCCCCCTCCACTTT.